This TCR beta chain was sequenced during a study of early T cells in non-severe SARS-CoV-2 infection. Study-wide background: Chains were unpaired, as sequencing was done on bulk RNA from unsorted whole blood. General study findings and limits: Missing private and CD4 specificities, VDJdb matching favored anti-spike CD8 responses.

V lost 7 bases to trimming and J lost 0 bases, with 11 bases between them. The germline V gene encodes CDR1 SNHLY and CDR2 FYNNEI. CDR3 length: 14 amino acids. This clonotype was counted only a few times. Antigen unknown. Individual cDNA molecules received unique molecular identifiers. TCRdb re-analysed the 5' RACE reads in MiXCR, keeping a single row per CDR3 protein. The profile covers tens of thousands of distinct CDR3 sequences, with over 9.5% appearing a single time and roughly a tenth taken by the ten largest. The sample was whole blood. The TCR originated in an adult who was a healthcare worker with PCR-confirmed SARS-CoV-2 infection or an uninfected control (not recorded which). The rearrangement uses TRBV2 and TRBJ2-3, with D perhaps matching TRBD2 (5 bases). The DNA for the CDR3 is TGTGCCAGCACCTCCCGGGGTAGCACAGATACGCAGTATTTT. Protein sequence: CASTSRGSTDTQYF.